This T cell receptor (beta chain) was observed in a study of T cell changes during pregnancy in multiple sclerosis. Sequenced by immunoSEQ multiplex PCR; TCRdb stores in-frame clones only, minus some. The table lists under 55,000 clones, roughly 90% of them singletons. This CDR3 has 14 residues. The ends lost 5 bases at V and 4 bases at J; junction bases unmatched: 5. Germline-derived CDR1 and CDR2 are LNHDA and SQIVND (reference sequence). This chain uses TRBV19 with TRBJ2-3; 8 nucleotides match TRBD2. Sample: PBMCs (not recorded whether the cells were cultured). This clonotype was obtained from a female donor with multiple sclerosis, enrolled in a pregnancy study. The CDR3 is CASSPLAGADTQYF. CDR3 bases: TGTGCCAGTAGTCCTCTAGCGGGCGCAGATACGCAGTATTTT.